These T cell receptor beta chains were read from a single sample in a study of graft-versus-host responses after intestinal transplantation. The assay was immunoSEQ multiplex PCR, and TCRdb's table has in-frame clones only and misses some. The top ten clones hold approximately 1.5% of a sample with about 98,000 clones, 86% of them seen once. Here the sequenced sample was PBMCs, taken 255 days after intestinal transplant. These receptors all come from a human patient who received an intestinal transplant, so some T cells may come from the graft donor. The CDR3 runs from the conserved cysteine through the conserved F or W. The D gene is left open where the match is weak. Part of the rows lack a size; the others show once, few, many or a class for expanded clones.

V gene	D gene	J gene	clone size	CDR3 DNA	CDR3 protein
TRBV11-2	TRBD2	TRBJ2-1	few	TGTGCCAGCAGCTTAGCTAGCGGGGGGGTAGGTGAGCAGTTCTTC	CASSLASGGVGEQFF
TRBV7-2	TRBD1	TRBJ1-4	.	TGTGCCAGCAGCCTCCGGGACAGGGGGGCGACTAATGAAAAACTGTTTTTT	CASSLRDRGATNEKLFF
TRBV5-4	.	TRBJ1-1	few	TGTGCCAGCAGCTTGGGGGGGAACACTGAAGCTTTCTTT	CASSLGGNTEAFF
TRBV10-3	TRBD1	TRBJ2-7	few	TGTGCCGCCACCGGGACAGGGGGCCCTGGAAGCTCCTACGAGCAGTACTTC	CAATGTGGPGSSYEQYF
TRBV7-8	.	TRBJ2-3	once	TGTGCCAGCAGCTTAAGCCGGGAACAGGCAACTAGCACAGATACGCAGTATTTT	CASSLSREQATSTDTQYF
TRBV5-1	TRBD1	TRBJ1-6	few	TGCGCCAGCAGCTTGGACAGGGGTAGGGGTTCACCCCTCCACTTT	CASSLDRGRGSPLHF
TRBV25-1	.	TRBJ1-1	.	TGTGCCAGCAGTGAATATGGAACTGAAGCTTTCTTT	CASSEYGTEAFF
TRBV7-8	.	TRBJ2-3	once	TGTGCCAGCAGCCCAGGACCTACAGATACGCAGTATTTT	CASSPGPTDTQYF
TRBV28	TRBD1	TRBJ1-5	.	TGTGCCAGCAGTCCTAGGGTACGGACAGGGAATCAGCCCCAGCATTTT	CASSPRVRTGNQPQHF
TRBV19	.	TRBJ1-5	.	TGTGCCAGTAGTATAACAGTGATTAGCAATCAGCCCCAGCATTTT	CASSITVISNQPQHF
TRBV30	TRBD1	TRBJ1-3	.	TGTGCCTGGAGTAGGAACAGGGGCTCTGGAAACACCATATATTTT	CAWSRNRGSGNTIYF
TRBV6-5	TRBD1	TRBJ1-2	once	TGTGCCAGCAGCCGAGGACAGGGCATTGGCTACACCTTC	CASSRGQGIGYTF
TRBV5-1	.	TRBJ2-7	.	TGCGCCAGCGGCGCGGACCGGACCTACGAGCAGTACTTC	CASGADRTYEQYF
TRBV6-5	.	TRBJ1-5	.	TGTGCCAGCAGTTCATTTAGCAATCAGCCCCAGCATTTT	CASSSFSNQPQHF
TRBV10-3	.	TRBJ2-7	.	TGTGCCATCAGTGTCAGGGGGGACGAGCAGTACTTC	CAISVRGDEQYF
TRBV28	.	TRBJ1-1	.	TGTGCCAGCACCCTAAGGACAGCTGGGCTATCAAACACTGAAGCTTTCTTT	CASTLRTAGLSNTEAFF
TRBV9	.	TRBJ2-7	.	TGTGCCAGCAGCGTAGACGGGGACGAGCAGTACTTC	CASSVDGDEQYF
TRBV9	.	TRBJ1-6	.	TGTGCCAGCAGCGTAGGGGGCGGCGGTTCACCCCTCCACTTT	CASSVGGGGSPLHF
TRBV13	.	TRBJ1-1	.	TGTGCCAGCAGCTTAGATAGGGTAGGCTCGGCGAACACTGAAGCTTTCTTT	CASSLDRVGSANTEAFF
TRBV28	TRBD1	TRBJ1-2	.	TGTGCCAGCAGTTTAAGGGGGCCGCACTATGGCTACACCTTC	CASSLRGPHYGYTF
TRBV10-3	.	TRBJ1-2	few	TGTGCCATCAATCGGGGCAGGGAGAATCTGGAAGGCTACACCTTC	CAINRGRENLEGYTF
TRBV2	.	TRBJ2-3	.	TGTGCCAGAACGACCATTAGCCGGCAGAGCACAGATACGCAGTATTTT	CARTTISRQSTDTQYF
TRBV19	.	TRBJ1-1	.	TGTGCCAGTAGTCTGGTGTTAGCTACGGGGGCGGACACTGAAGCTTTCTTT	CASSLVLATGADTEAFF
TRBV6-1	.	TRBJ1-1	.	TGTGCCAGCAGTGATCGCCCTGATGAAGCTTTCTTT	CASSDRPDEAFF
TRBV6-5	.	TRBJ1-5	once	TGTGCCAGCAGCGCGGAGAACCAGCCCCAGCATTTT	CASSAENQPQHF
TRBV5-4	TRBD2	TRBJ2-1	.	TGTGCCAGCAGCTTTAAGCGGGAGGTGGGGAATGAGCAGTTCTTC	CASSFKREVGNEQFF
TRBV2	TRBD2	TRBJ2-1	.	TGTGCCAGCAGGGCCGTAGCGGGGGGACACAATGAGCAGTTCTTC	CASRAVAGGHNEQFF
TRBV10-3	.	TRBJ1-1	.	TGTGCCATCAAGAGGGAGGGAATTGAAGCTTTCTTT	CAIKREGIEAFF
TRBV7-8	TRBD1	TRBJ2-2	once	TGTGCCAGCAGCACCCGTCGGGACAGGGGATTAACCGGGGAGCTGTTTTTT	CASSTRRDRGLTGELFF
TRBV11-2	TRBD1	TRBJ1-2	.	TGTGCCAGCAGCCCCCCGGACAGGCCGCACTACACCTTC	CASSPPDRPHYTF
TRBV29-1	.	TRBJ2-5	.	TGCAGCGTTGGAGGTCTCGGGGCGGAGACCCAGTACTTC	CSVGGLGAETQYF
TRBV10-2	.	TRBJ1-2	few	TGCGCCAGCAGTGGGGGTTATGGCTACACCTTC	CASSGGYGYTF
TRBV6-1	TRBD2	TRBJ2-1	.	TGTGCCAGCAGCGGGAGGGCGAGTAAAGATGAGCAGTTCTTC	CASSGRASKDEQFF
TRBV5-1	.	TRBJ2-3	.	TGCGCCAGCAGCTTGGAGGTTCTCCAGGGTTCCCCCTGCACAGATACGCAGTATTTT	CASSLEVLQGSPCTDTQYF
TRBV4-1	.	TRBJ1-4	.	TGCGCCAGCAGCCAAGGTTGGGGGCTCGGGGAAAAACTGTTTTTT	CASSQGWGLGEKLFF